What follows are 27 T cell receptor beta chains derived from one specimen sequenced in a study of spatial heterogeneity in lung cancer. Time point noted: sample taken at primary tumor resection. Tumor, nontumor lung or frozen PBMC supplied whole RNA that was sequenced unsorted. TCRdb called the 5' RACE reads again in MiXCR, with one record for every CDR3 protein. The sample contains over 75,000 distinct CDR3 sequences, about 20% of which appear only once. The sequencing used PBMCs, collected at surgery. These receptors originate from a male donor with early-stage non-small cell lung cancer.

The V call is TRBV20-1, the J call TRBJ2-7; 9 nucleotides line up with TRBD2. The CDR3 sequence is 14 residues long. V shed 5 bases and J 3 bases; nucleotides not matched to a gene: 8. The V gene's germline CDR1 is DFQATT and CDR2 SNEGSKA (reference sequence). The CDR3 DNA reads TGCAGTGCTCTCCCTAGCGGGACGCTCTACGAGCAGTACTTC. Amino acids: CSALPSGTLYEQYF.

CDR3 sequence: CASSRGGVHEQYF. Written as DNA, the CDR3 is TGTGCCAGCAGTAGGGGGGGAGTACACGAGCAGTACTTC. V usage is TRBV7-6 and J usage is TRBJ2-7; maybe TRBD2 (7 bases). From germline, CDR1 is SGHVS and CDR2 FNYEAQ. Trimming took 6 bases from V and 5 from J, leaving 14 bases between them. There are 13 residues in the CDR3.

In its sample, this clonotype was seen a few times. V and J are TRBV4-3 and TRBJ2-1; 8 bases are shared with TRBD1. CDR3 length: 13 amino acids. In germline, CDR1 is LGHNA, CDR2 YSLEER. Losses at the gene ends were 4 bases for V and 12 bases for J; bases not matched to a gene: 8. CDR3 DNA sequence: TGCGCCAGCAGCCCCCGGACAGGGCAGTGGCAGTTCTTC. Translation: CASSPRTGQWQFF.

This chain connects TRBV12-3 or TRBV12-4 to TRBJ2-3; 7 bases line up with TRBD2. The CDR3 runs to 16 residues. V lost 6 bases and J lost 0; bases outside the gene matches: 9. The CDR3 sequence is CASRSGLADSTDTQYF. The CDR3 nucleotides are TGTGCCAGCAGATCGGGTCTAGCGGATAGCACAGATACGCAGTATTTT.

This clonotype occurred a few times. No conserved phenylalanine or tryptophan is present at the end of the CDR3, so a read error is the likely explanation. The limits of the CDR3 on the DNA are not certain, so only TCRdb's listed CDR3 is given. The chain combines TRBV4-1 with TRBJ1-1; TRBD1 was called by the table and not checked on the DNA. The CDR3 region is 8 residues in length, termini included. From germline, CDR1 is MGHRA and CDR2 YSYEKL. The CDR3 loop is CASSPRGH.

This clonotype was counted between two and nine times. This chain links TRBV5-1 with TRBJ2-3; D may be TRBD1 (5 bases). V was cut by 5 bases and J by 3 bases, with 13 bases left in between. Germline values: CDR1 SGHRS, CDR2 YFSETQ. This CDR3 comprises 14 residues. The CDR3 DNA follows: TGCGCCAGCAGAAGGGGATCCTTGACAGATACGCAGTATTTT. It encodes CASRRGSLTDTQYF.

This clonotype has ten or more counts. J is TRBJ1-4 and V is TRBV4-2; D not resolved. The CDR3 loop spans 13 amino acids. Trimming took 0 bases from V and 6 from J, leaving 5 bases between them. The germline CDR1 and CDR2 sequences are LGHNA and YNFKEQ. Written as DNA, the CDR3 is TGTGCCAGCAGCCAAGAAAGGGATGAAAAACTGTTTTTT. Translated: CASSQERDEKLFF.

The CDR3: CASSLRLLNEQFF. As DNA, the CDR3 is TGTGCCAGCAGCTTGCGACTACTCAATGAGCAGTTCTTC. This chain connects TRBV21-1 to TRBJ2-1; the table's D gene call, TRBD2, was not cross checked with the DNA. TRBV21-1 has pseudogene status. CDR3 length: 13 amino acids.

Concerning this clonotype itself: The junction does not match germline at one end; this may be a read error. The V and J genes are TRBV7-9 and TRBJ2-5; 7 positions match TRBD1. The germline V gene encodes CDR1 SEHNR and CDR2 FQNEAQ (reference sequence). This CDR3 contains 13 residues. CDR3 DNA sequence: TGTGCCAGCGGGGGACAGCCCCAAGTGACCCAGTACTTC. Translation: CASGGQPQVTQYF.

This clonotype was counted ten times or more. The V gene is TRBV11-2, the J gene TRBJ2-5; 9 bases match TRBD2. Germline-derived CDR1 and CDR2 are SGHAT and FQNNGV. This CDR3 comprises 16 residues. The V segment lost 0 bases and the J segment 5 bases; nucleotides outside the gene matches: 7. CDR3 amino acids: CASSLERLAGPETQYF. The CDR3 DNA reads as TGTGCCAGCAGCTTAGAGCGCCTAGCGGGGCCCGAGACCCAGTACTTC. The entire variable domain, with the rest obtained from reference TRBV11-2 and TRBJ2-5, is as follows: EAGVAQSPRYKIIEKRQSVAFWCNPISGHATLYWYQQILGQGPKLLIQFQNNGVVDDSQLPKDRFSAERLKGVDSTLKIQPAKLEDSAVYLCASSLERLAGPETQYFGPGTRLLVL.

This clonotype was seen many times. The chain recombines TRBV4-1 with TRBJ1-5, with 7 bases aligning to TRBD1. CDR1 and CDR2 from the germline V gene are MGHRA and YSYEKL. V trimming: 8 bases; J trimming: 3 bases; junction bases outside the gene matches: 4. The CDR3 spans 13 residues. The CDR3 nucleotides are TGCGCCAGCCAACAGGGGAACAATCAGCCCCAGCATTTT. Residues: CASQQGNNQPQHF.

CDR3 region: CASTSGGSGEQYF. Written as DNA, the CDR3 is TGTGCCAGCACCTCGGGCGGGAGCGGCGAGCAGTACTTC. This chain uses TRBV28 with TRBJ2-7, with 7 bases identical to TRBD2. Per the germline V gene, CDR1 is MDHEN and CDR2 is SYDVKM. CDR3 length: 13 residues. V shed 7 bases, J shed 6 bases, and the junction held 9 bases outside the gene matches.

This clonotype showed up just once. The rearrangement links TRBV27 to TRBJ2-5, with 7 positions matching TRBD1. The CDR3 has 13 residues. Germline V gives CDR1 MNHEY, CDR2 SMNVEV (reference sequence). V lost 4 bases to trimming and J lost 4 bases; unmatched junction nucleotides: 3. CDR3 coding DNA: TGTGCCAGCAGTTACAGGGGAAGAGAGACCCAGTACTTC. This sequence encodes CASSYRGRETQYF.

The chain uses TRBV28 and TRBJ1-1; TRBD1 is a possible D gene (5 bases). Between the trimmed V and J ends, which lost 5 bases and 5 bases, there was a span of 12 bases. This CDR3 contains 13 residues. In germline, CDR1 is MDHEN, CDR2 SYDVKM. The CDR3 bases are TGTGCCAGCAGTGGGTGGGACCGGACTGAAGCTTTCTTT. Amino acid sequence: CASSGWDRTEAFF.

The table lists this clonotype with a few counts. As DNA, the CDR3 is TGTGCCATAGGTCGGTACAGCTCCTACGAGCAGTACTTC. Translation: CAIGRYSSYEQYF. This rearrangement joins TRBV10-3 to TRBJ2-7; D not resolved. V shed 9 bases and J shed 0 bases, with 12 bases lying between them. CDR3 size: 13 residues. CDR1 and CDR2 (germline): ENHRY, SYGVKD.

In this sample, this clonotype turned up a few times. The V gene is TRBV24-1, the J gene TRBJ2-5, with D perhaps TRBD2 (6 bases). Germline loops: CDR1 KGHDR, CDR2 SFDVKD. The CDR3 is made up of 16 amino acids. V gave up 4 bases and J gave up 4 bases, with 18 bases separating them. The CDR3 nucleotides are TGTGCCACCAGTGACGCCGGCCGCGGGGCACTAGAGACCCAGTACTTC. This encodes CATSDAGRGALETQYF.

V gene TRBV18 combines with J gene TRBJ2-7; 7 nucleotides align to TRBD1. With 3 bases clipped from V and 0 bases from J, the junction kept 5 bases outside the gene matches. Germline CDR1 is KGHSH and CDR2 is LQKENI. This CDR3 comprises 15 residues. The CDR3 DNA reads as TGTGCCAGCTCACCCCCGGGACAGTCCTCCTACGAGCAGTACTTC. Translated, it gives CASSPPGQSSYEQYF.

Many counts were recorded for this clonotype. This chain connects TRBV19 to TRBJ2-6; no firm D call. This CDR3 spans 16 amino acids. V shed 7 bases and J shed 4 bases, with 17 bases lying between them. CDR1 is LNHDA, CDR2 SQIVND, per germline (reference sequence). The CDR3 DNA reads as TGTGCCAGTATGATGCCGTCCTCTTCCGGGGCCAACGTCCTGACTTTC. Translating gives CASMMPSSSGANVLTF.

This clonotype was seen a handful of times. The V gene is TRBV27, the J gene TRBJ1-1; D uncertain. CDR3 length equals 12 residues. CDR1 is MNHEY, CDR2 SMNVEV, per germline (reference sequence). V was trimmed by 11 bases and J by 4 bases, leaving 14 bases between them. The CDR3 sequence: CALAMTCTEAFF. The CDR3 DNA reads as TGTGCCTTGGCTATGACCTGCACTGAAGCTTTCTTT.

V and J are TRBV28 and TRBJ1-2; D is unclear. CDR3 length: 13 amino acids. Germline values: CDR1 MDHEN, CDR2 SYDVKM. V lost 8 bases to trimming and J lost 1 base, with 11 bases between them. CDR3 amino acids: CASGPPINYGYTF. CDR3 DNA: TGTGCCAGCGGACCCCCAATTAACTATGGCTACACCTTC.

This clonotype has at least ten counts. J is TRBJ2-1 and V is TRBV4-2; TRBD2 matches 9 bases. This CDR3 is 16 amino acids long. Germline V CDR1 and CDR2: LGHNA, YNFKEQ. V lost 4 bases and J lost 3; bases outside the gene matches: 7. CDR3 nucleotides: TGTGCCAGCAGCCCCGTAGCGGGAGTGGTCTACAATGAGCAGTTCTTC. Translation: CASSPVAGVVYNEQFF.

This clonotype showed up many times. The CDR3 sequence is CASSQGAWGPGANVLTF. The CDR3 region has the DNA TGCGCCAGCAGCCAAGGGGCGTGGGGGCCTGGGGCCAACGTCCTGACTTTC. The rearrangement uses TRBV4-1 and TRBJ2-6; D may be TRBD1 (6 bases). The germline CDR1 and CDR2 sequences are MGHRA and YSYEKL. The CDR3 extends over 17 amino acids. Trimming cost V 1 base and J 2 bases, with 12 bases left between them.

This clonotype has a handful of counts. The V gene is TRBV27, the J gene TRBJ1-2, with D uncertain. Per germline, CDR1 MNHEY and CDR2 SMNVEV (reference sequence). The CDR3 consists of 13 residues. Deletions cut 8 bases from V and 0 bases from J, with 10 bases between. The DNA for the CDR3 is TGTGCCAGCGCAAGGCTATCTAACTATGGCTACACCTTC. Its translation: CASARLSNYGYTF.

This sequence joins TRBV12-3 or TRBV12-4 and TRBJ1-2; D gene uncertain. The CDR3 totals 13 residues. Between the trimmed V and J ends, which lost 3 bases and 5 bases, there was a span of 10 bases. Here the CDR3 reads CASSFHLTYGYTF. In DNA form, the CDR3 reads TGTGCCAGCAGTTTCCACTTAACTTATGGCTACACCTTC.

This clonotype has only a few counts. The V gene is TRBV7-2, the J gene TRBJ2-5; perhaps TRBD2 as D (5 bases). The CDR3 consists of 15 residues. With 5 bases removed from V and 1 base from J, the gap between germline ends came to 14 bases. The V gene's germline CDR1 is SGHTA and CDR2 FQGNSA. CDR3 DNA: TGTGCCAGCAGCCTAACCGGGATCGCCCAAGAGACCCAGTACTTC. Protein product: CASSLTGIAQETQYF.

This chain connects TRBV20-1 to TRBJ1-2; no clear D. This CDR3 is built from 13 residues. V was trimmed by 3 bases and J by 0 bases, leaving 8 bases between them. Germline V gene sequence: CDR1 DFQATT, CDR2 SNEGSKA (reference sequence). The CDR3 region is CSARLRTNYGYTF. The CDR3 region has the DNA TGCAGTGCTAGGTTGAGGACTAACTATGGCTACACCTTC.

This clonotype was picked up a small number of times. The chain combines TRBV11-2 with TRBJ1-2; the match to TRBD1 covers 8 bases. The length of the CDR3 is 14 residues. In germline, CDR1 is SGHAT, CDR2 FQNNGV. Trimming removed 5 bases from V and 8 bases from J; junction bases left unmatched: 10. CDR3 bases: TGTGCCAGCAGCCCCCAGGACAGGGTGGACGGCTACACCTTC. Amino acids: CASSPQDRVDGYTF.